The 15 T cell receptor beta chains below were found in one sample sequenced in a study of radiotherapy plus CTLA-4 blockade in lung cancer. Sequenced by immunoSEQ multiplex PCR; TCRdb stores in-frame clones only, minus some. The sample contains some 80,000 clones, under 85% of which appear only once. The sequenced sample was peripheral blood, obtained from a patient treated with radiotherapy plus ipilimumab. Receptors originate from a human donor with non-small cell lung cancer who had stable disease on radiotherapy plus ipilimumab.

This rearrangement joins TRBV18 to TRBJ2-3, with 12 bases identical to TRBD2. V trimming: 10 bases; J trimming: 1 base; junction bases outside the gene matches: 6. Germline V lookup: CDR1 KGHSH, CDR2 LQKENI. CDR3 size: 15 residues. The chain's CDR3 is CATKRTSGGTDTQYF. The DNA for the CDR3 is TGTGCCACCAAAAGGACTAGCGGGGGCACAGATACGCAGTATTTT.

V and J are TRBV7-9 and TRBJ2-2; D might be TRBD1 (5 bases). The CDR3 extends over 15 amino acids. Trimming took off 5 bases at V and 4 bases at J, with 14 bases between the two ends. Germline V gives CDR1 SEHNR, CDR2 FQNEAQ (reference sequence). The CDR3 region has the DNA TGTGCCAGCAGCCACCGACAGAGTATCACCGGGGAGCTGTTTTTT. As protein: CASSHRQSITGELFF.

The V and J genes are TRBV9 and TRBJ2-1; D not resolved. Trimming shortened V by 0 bases and J by 7 bases, and 11 bases separated the two germline ends. CDR1 is SGDLS, CDR2 YYNGEE, per germline. CDR3 length: 14 residues. CDR3 amino acids: CASSVDLPPNEQFF. The CDR3 bases are TGTGCCAGCAGCGTAGATCTTCCGCCAAATGAGCAGTTCTTC.

V usage is TRBV5-1 and J usage is TRBJ2-3; weak D call: TRBD2 (5 bases). The CDR3 has 15 amino acids. V lost 0 bases and J lost 2, with 10 bases in between. Looked up from germline, CDR1 is SGHRS and CDR2 is YFSETQ. The CDR3 spells CASSLEPGITDTQYF. In DNA, the CDR3 is TGCGCCAGCAGCTTGGAACCCGGGATCACAGATACGCAGTATTTT.

The rearrangement links TRBV28 to TRBJ1-4; D remains unclear. In germline, CDR1 is MDHEN, CDR2 SYDVKM. This CDR3 is 14 amino acids long. Trimming took 3 bases from V and 7 from J, leaving 12 bases between them. CDR3 sequence: CASSFFRPGEKLFF. The CDR3 coding sequence is TGTGCCAGCAGTTTCTTTAGGCCCGGTGAAAAACTGTTTTTT.

The chain combines TRBV7-9 with TRBJ2-1; D may be TRBD2 (7 bases). Germline V lookup: CDR1 SEHNR, CDR2 FQNEAQ (reference sequence). The CDR3 loop spans 17 amino acids. The V gene lost 1 base and the J gene lost 6 bases, with 19 bases spanning the gap. The CDR3 DNA reads as TGTGCCAGCAGCTTAGGGGGGCCGGGGGGACCCTCCAATGAGCAGTTCTTC. The encoded protein is CASSLGGPGGPSNEQFF. Based on the CDR3 plus reference TRBV7-9 and TRBJ2-1, the full variable domain is DTGVSQNPRHKITKRGQNVTFRCDPISEHNRLYWYRQTLGQGPEFLTYFQNEAQLEKSRLLSDRFSAERPKGSFSTLEIQRTEQGDSAMYLCASSLGGPGGPSNEQFFGPGTRLTVL.

This chain connects TRBV9 to TRBJ2-1; D unresolved. CDR1 is SGDLS, CDR2 YYNGEE, per germline. V was trimmed by 3 bases and J by 0 bases, leaving 10 bases between them. CDR3 size: 15 residues. The CDR3 loop reads CASSASGSSYNEQFF. DNA of the CDR3: TGTGCCAGCAGCGCCTCGGGCAGCTCCTACAATGAGCAGTTCTTC.

The chain employs TRBV9 and TRBJ2-7; 13 positions agree with TRBD2. The CDR3 totals 14 residues. V dropped 6 bases and J dropped 8; count of bases not matched to a gene: 8. Germline-derived CDR1 and CDR2 are SGDLS and YYNGEE. CDR3 region: CASTPGLAGRQQYF. CDR3 bases: TGTGCCAGCACCCCGGGACTAGCGGGACGGCAGCAGTACTTC.

The rearrangement uses TRBV18 and TRBJ2-3; 10 bases line up with TRBD2. CDR3 length equals 20 residues. The germline V gene encodes CDR1 KGHSH and CDR2 LQKENI. The ends lost 1 base at V and 1 base at J; junction bases unmatched: 14. The chain's CDR3 is CASSPLAGGGGGKGTDTQYF. CDR3 DNA: TGTGCCAGCTCACCACTAGCGGGAGGAGGCGGAGGGAAGGGCACAGATACGCAGTATTTT.

The chain links TRBV7-9 to TRBJ2-3; no definite D call. Trimming cost V 1 base and J 1 base, with 9 bases left between them. Germline lookup yields CDR1 SEHNR and CDR2 FQNEAQ (reference sequence). This CDR3 has 15 residues. CDR3 residues: CASSLVSGGTDTQYF. In nucleotides, the CDR3 is TGTGCCAGCAGCTTAGTCTCTGGGGGCACAGATACGCAGTATTTT.

This clone was picked up one time. The chain joins TRBV5-6 to TRBJ1-5; perhaps TRBD1 as D (5 bases). The CDR3 runs 14 residues. CDR1 is SGHDT, CDR2 YYEEEE, per germline. The V end lost 1 base, the J end lost 7 bases, and 12 bases lay between the germline ends. The CDR3 region is CASSLSGGVQPQHF. The CDR3 DNA sequence: TGTGCCAGCAGCTTGTCGGGGGGGGTCCAGCCCCAGCATTTT.

This chain joins TRBV6-4 and TRBJ1-1; 7 bases align to TRBD1. This CDR3 spans 14 amino acids. Germline V gene sequence: CDR1 MRHNA, CDR2 SNTAGT. The J segment lost 5 bases and the V segment lost 0 bases, leaving 3 bases of the junction unmatched. The CDR3 region is CASSDSSRGTEAFF. The CDR3 DNA follows: TGTGCCAGCAGTGACTCGAGCAGGGGGACTGAAGCTTTCTTT.

This clone showed up just a few times. Other nucleotide sequences from this sample produce the same CDR3. The chain employs TRBV10-3 and TRBJ2-7; no firm D call. The CDR3 is 12 residues long. Trimming shortened V by 0 bases and J by 1 base, and 1 base separated the two germline ends. Germline V CDR1 and CDR2: ENHRY, SYGVKD. The CDR3 protein is CAISESSYEQYF. For the CDR3, the DNA is TGTGCCATCAGTGAGTCGTCCTACGAGCAGTACTTC.

V and J are TRBV5-1 and TRBJ1-4; D remains ambiguous. This CDR3 region has 13 residues. CDR1 SGHRS and CDR2 YFSETQ come from the germline V gene. The V gene lost 2 bases and the J gene lost 8 bases, with 10 bases spanning the gap. This CDR3 reads CASSFHSPEKLFF. Here the CDR3 DNA reads TGCGCCAGCAGCTTCCACAGTCCGGAAAAACTGTTTTTT.

The CDR3: CASSPGQGIKVQETQYF. The CDR3 DNA is TGTGCCAGCAGCCCTGGACAAGGAATTAAAGTCCAAGAGACCCAGTACTTC. The V and J genes are TRBV5-8 and TRBJ2-5; weak D call: TRBD1 (5 bases). This CDR3 is built from 17 residues. Trimming shortened V by 4 bases and J by 1 base, and 20 bases separated the two germline ends. Germline V gene data show CDR1 as SGHTS and CDR2 as YDEGEE.